This T cell receptor (beta chain) was identified in a study of CD8+CD57+ T cells in acquired aplastic anemia. Overall study: The study obtained an average of 3.2 ug of DNA from sorted CD4+ and CD8+ cells. Study outcomes and limitations: Nearly 30 CD8+ CDR3 sequences were shared between patients and controls.

The V and J ends lost 4 bases and 4 bases, in that order; junction bases with no gene match: 14. The CDR3 covers 16 residues. Germline loops: CDR1 SGHKS, CDR2 YYEKEE (reference sequence). At least ten counts were recorded for this clonotype. Its specificity is not known. Genomic DNA, the template, was used for profiling of the TCR beta VDJ and CDR3. TCRdb ran MiXCR on the reads and lists one entry per CDR3 protein. The sample has 250,000 to 300,000 distinct CDR3 sequences, around 60% seen once. J is TRBJ2-7 and V is TRBV5-5; TRBD2 agrees at 7 bases. The sequenced sample was sorted CD4+, CD8+, or CD8+CD57+ T cells (not recorded which) from PBMCs. The receptor comes from a human donor with severe aplastic anemia or a healthy control (not recorded which). In DNA form, the CDR3 reads TGTGCCAGCAGCCAACTGGCGGCGGGGGTGGTTTACGAGCAGTACTTC. Translated: CASSQLAAGVVYEQYF.